This entry features one T cell receptor (beta chain) sequence. The record originates from a study of blood T cell repertoires in COVID-19. Original analysis: From reference gene primer amplification, estimates of nucleated cell counts were derived. TCRdb keeps only in-frame clones here, not all; method: immunoSEQ multiplex PCR. V and J calls and clone size are those listed in that table; D and trimming were worked out from the DNA. The sample has under 300,000 clones, less than 90% seen once; the top ten hold 4.6%. The CDR3 runs 14 residues. Germline-derived CDR1 and CDR2 are SEHNR and FQNEAQ (reference sequence). Trimming left V 8 bases short and J 0 bases short, with 13 bases between.

This chain links TRBV7-9 with TRBJ2-5; possible D gene TRBD2, 5 bases. Material: peripheral blood. The origin of this receptor is a man aged 55 to 69 who had recovered from COVID-19. CDR3: CASENGVYQETQYF. The CDR3 region has the DNA TGTGCCAGCGAGAACGGGGTGTACCAAGAGACCCAGTACTTC.